A single sample is the source of the 20 T cell receptor beta chains below, sequenced in a study of blood T cells in healthy people across ages. Together with a sample-barcoded 5' primer, a J-beta primer mix was included in a second PCR lasting roughly 6 to 12 cycles. In TCRdb, the 5' RACE reads were re-called with MiXCR into one record per CDR3 protein. The data hold 1.5 million to 2 million distinct CDR3 sequences, with roughly 27% observed a single time. Material for sequencing was blood. These receptors originate from a young woman in good health.

This clonotype was found many times. The chain is built from TRBV5-1 and TRBJ2-1; 9 bases line up with TRBD2. Germline CDR1 SGHRS, CDR2 YFSETQ. The CDR3 loop spans 15 amino acids. J lost 8 bases, V lost 4 bases, and 10 bases had no gene match. CDR3 in DNA: TGCGCCAGCAGCACCGAGCGGGGGGTATTCGATGAGCAGTTCTTC. Translating it yields CASSTERGVFDEQFF.

CDR3 residues: CASSLHVSSYEQYF. The CDR3 DNA sequence: TGTGCCAGCAGCTTACATGTCAGCTCCTACGAGCAGTACTTC. The chain carries TRBV7-2 and TRBJ2-5; D is unresolved. The assigned J gene may be wrong: the sequence end matches TRBJ2-7 better. Germline V lookup: CDR1 SGHTA, CDR2 FQGNSA. CDR3 length: 14 residues.

On this clonotype: Germline is not matched at one junction end, which may reflect a read error. The chain has TRBV6-5 and TRBJ2-4; no reliable D call. The DNA end lines up better with TRBJ2-7; the J call may be wrong. Germline V gene data show CDR1 as MNHEY and CDR2 as SVGAGI. The CDR3 consists of 16 residues. CDR3 amino acids: CVSSRLADPRNSEQYF. The CDR3, as DNA: TGTGTCAGCAGCCGCCTTGCGGACCCCAGGAACTCCGAGCAGTACTTC.

This clonotype has a single count. The chain joins TRBV10-2 to TRBJ1-1, with a tentative D call TRBD1 (6 bases). The V and J ends lost 10 bases and 5 bases respectively, with 23 bases between them. The length of the CDR3 is 15 residues. Germline CDR1 WSHSY, CDR2 SAAADI. The CDR3 protein is CANLTRGGAGTEAFF. The DNA for the CDR3 is TGCGCCAACCTTACTCGTGGGGGGGCAGGAACTGAAGCTTTCTTT.

The chain uses TRBV4-3 and TRBJ1-6; perhaps TRBD1 as D (5 bases). The V end lost 0 bases, the J end lost 5 bases, and 14 bases lay between the germline ends. The germline CDR1 and CDR2 sequences are LGHNA and YSLEER. This CDR3 has 17 amino acids. Here the CDR3 reads CASSQERGGGNNSPLHF. DNA for the CDR3: TGCGCCAGCAGCCAAGAGAGGGGCGGCGGGAATAATTCACCCCTCCACTTT.

This clonotype was seen only a few times. A single base separates this from a much larger clone, so it may be a read error. The V call is TRBV6-4, the J call TRBJ1-2; weak D call: TRBD1 (6 bases). The V end was cut by 8 bases, the J end by 10 bases, with 20 bases between. Germline assignment: CDR1 MRHNA and CDR2 SNTAGT. The CDR3 has 13 amino acids. CDR3 in DNA: TGTGCCAGCTCCCAAGACAGGAGCGGGGACTACACCTTC. Its translation: CASSQDRSGDYTF.

This clonotype was seen only a few times. The chain uses TRBV18 and TRBJ1-4; TRBD1 aligns across 11 bases. CDR1 KGHSH and CDR2 LQKENI come from the germline V gene. V gave up 6 bases and J gave up 2 bases; unmatched junction bases: 8. The CDR3 totals 17 residues. Here the CDR3 DNA reads TGTGCCAGCTCGCCTGGACAGGGGGCTCGGACTAATGAAAAACTGTTTTTT. Translating gives CASSPGQGARTNEKLFF.

The table lists this clonotype with a few counts. The CDR3 here is CASSLAGTSGPSYNEQFF. For the CDR3, the DNA is TGTGCCAGCAGCTTGGCGGGGACTAGCGGGCCCTCCTACAATGAGCAGTTCTTC. The chain couples TRBV5-5 to TRBJ2-1; 12 nucleotides match TRBD2. Germline CDR1 and CDR2: SGHKS and YYEKEE (reference sequence). CDR3 length: 18 residues. The V and J ends lost 0 bases and 0 bases, in that order; junction bases with no gene match: 4.

Of note for this clonotype: Since a much larger clone is just one base distant, this may be a read error. The V and J genes are TRBV20-1 and TRBJ2-7, with 8 bases lining up with TRBD2. The CDR3 length is 14 residues. V was clipped by 6 bases and J by 5 bases; unmatched bases: 12. CDR1 and CDR2 (germline): DFQATT, SNEGSKA (reference sequence). The CDR3 coding sequence is TGCAGTGCCACCGGGGGGGGAAAATGGGACGAGCAGTACTTC. Amino acid sequence: CSATGGGKWDEQYF.

Only a few counts were recorded for this clonotype. This rearrangement joins TRBV20-1 to TRBJ2-4; TRBD2 might be the D (6 bases). The V gene's germline CDR1 is DFQATT and CDR2 SNEGSKA (reference sequence). The length of the CDR3 is 14 residues. The V end lost 6 bases, the J end lost 3 bases, and 15 bases lay between the germline ends. CDR3 loop: CSAKVGSGKNIQYF. The CDR3 bases are TGCAGTGCCAAAGTCGGTAGCGGCAAAAACATTCAGTACTTC.

At least ten counts were recorded for this clonotype. The CDR3 bases are TGTGCCAGCACTTCGGTTTTGTATGAGCAGTTCTTC. It encodes CASTSVLYEQFF. V usage is TRBV28 and J usage is TRBJ2-1, with D unclear. This CDR3 has 12 amino acids. Germline values: CDR1 MDHEN, CDR2 SYDVKM. The V and J ends lost 7 bases and 8 bases respectively, with 12 bases between them.

V usage is TRBV7-9 and J usage is TRBJ2-2; 7 nucleotides match TRBD2. Germline V lookup: CDR1 SEHNR, CDR2 FQNEAQ (reference sequence). This CDR3 has 14 amino acids. After removal of 5 bases from V and 4 bases from J, the junction contained 4 bases not matched to a gene. The CDR3 sequence is CASSPQRGTGELFF. The CDR3 region has the DNA TGTGCCAGCAGCCCCCAGCGGGGCACCGGGGAGCTGTTTTTT.

This chain connects TRBV29-1 to TRBJ1-1; D call uncertain. Germline CDR1 and CDR2: SQVTM and ANQGSEA. The CDR3 extends over 13 amino acids. V was shortened by 4 bases and J by 4 bases, with 13 bases between the two germline ends. The CDR3 reads CSVVLSIGTEAFF. In nucleotides, the CDR3 is TGCAGCGTTGTTTTGAGTATAGGCACTGAAGCTTTCTTT.

The chain uses TRBV6-5 and TRBJ2-2; 7 nucleotides agree with TRBD1. The trim removed 1 base at V and 2 bases at J, leaving 1 base unmatched. CDR1 and CDR2 from the germline V gene are MNHEY and SVGAGI. The length of the CDR3 is 15 residues. Here the CDR3 reads CASSYWDSNTGELFF. The CDR3 DNA sequence: TGTGCCAGCAGTTACTGGGACAGCAACACCGGGGAGCTGTTTTTT.

CDR3 amino acids: CASSREGYNEQFF. DNA for the CDR3: TGTGCCAGCAGCCGGGAGGGTTACAATGAGCAGTTCTTC. This chain connects TRBV12-3 or TRBV12-4 to TRBJ2-1; 8 nucleotides line up with TRBD2. CDR3 size: 13 residues. Trimming at V came to 6 bases and at J to 4 bases, leaving 2 bases not matched to a gene.

As to this clonotype: A much larger clone differs from this one at a single base, so this may be a read error. The rearrangement joins TRBV29-1 to TRBJ2-5; TRBD2 aligns across 7 bases. The CDR3 is 12 amino acids. Looked up from germline, CDR1 is SQVTM and CDR2 is ANQGSEA. The CDR3 nucleotides read TGCAGCGTCGGGACTAACGAAGAGGCCCAGTACTTC. Protein product: CSVGTNEEAQYF.

V and J are TRBV20-1 and TRBJ2-5; D gene ambiguous. The germline V and J ends were trimmed by 0 bases and 2 bases, with 10 bases remaining between them. The germline CDR1 and CDR2 sequences are DFQATT and SNEGSKA (reference sequence). There are 14 residues in the CDR3. CDR3 region: CSARDGGSQETQYF. The CDR3 region has the DNA TGCAGTGCTAGAGATGGTGGTAGTCAAGAGACCCAGTACTTC.

The chain employs TRBV10-3 and TRBJ2-5; 8 bases are shared with TRBD1. The J call is doubtful: the DNA matches TRBJ2-7 better. The germline V gene encodes CDR1 ENHRY and CDR2 SYGVKD. This CDR3 comprises 16 residues. The CDR3 DNA reads as TGTGCCATCAGTGAGTCTGGGAGGCAGGGGGCGAGCGAGCAGTACTTC. Its translation: CAISESGRQGASEQYF.

The V call is TRBV7-9, the J call TRBJ2-7; no clear D gene. The germline CDR1 and CDR2 sequences are SEHNR and FQNEAQ (reference sequence). V dropped 0 bases and J dropped 5 bases, with 8 bases sitting between them. This CDR3 has 13 amino acids. The chain's CDR3 is CASSLAWDHEQYF. CDR3 in DNA: TGTGCCAGCAGCTTAGCCTGGGATCACGAGCAGTACTTC.

A note on this clonotype: A clone one base away is much larger, so this may be a read error. The genes are TRBV5-1 and TRBJ2-6; D might be TRBD2 (5 bases). The CDR3 spans 16 residues. Germline lookup yields CDR1 SGHRS and CDR2 YFSETQ. The chain's CDR3 is CTSSLEMGSGANVLTF. The CDR3 DNA reads as TGCACCAGCAGCTTGGAGATGGGGAGTGGGGCCAACGTCCTGACTTTC.